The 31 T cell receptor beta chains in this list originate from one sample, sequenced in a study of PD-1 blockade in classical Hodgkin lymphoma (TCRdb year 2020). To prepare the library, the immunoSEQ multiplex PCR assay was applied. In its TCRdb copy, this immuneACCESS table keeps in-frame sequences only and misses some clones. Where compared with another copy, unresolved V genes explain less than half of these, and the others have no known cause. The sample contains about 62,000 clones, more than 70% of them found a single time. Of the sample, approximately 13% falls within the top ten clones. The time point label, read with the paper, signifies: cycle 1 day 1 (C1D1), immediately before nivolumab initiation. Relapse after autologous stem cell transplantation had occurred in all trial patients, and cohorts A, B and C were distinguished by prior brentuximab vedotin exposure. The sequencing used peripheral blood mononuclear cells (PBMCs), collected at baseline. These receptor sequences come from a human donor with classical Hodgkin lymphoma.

The chain's CDR3 is CSAGVNEKLFF. CDR3 sequence (DNA): TGCAGTGCAGGGGTCAATGAAAAACTGTTTTTT. The chain is built from TRBV20-1 and TRBJ1-4; perhaps TRBD1 as D (5 bases). The V end lost 6 bases, the J end lost 5 bases, and 7 bases lay between the germline ends. Germline lookup yields CDR1 DFQATT and CDR2 SNEGSKA (reference sequence). The CDR3 runs 11 residues.

The CDR3 DNA sequence: TGTGCCAGCAGTGACAGGGTTGGAAACACCATATATTTT. It yields the protein CASSDRVGNTIYF. The rearrangement links TRBV27 to TRBJ1-3; 7 nucleotides align to TRBD1. Germline lookup yields CDR1 MNHEY and CDR2 SMNVEV (reference sequence). Germline trimming cut 5 bases from V and 3 bases from J; bases unmatched to any gene: 1. The CDR3 is 13 residues long.

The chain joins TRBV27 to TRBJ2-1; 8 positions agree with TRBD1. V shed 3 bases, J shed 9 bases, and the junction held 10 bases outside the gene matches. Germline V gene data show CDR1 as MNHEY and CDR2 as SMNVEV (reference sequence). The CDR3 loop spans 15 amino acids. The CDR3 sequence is CASSLSGTGGGEQFF. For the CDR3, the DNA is TGTGCCAGCAGTTTGTCCGGGACAGGAGGTGGTGAGCAGTTCTTC.

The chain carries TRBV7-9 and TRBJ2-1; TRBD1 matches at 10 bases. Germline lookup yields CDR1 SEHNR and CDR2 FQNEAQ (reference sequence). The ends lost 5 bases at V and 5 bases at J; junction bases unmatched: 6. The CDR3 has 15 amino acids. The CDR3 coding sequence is TGTGCCAGCAGCCCCCCCGGGACAGGGGACAATGAGCAGTTCTTC. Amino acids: CASSPPGTGDNEQFF.

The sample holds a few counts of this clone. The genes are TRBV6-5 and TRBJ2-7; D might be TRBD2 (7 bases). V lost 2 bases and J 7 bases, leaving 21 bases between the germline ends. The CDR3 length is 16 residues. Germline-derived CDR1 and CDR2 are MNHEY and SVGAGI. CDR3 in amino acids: CASSYREGGRGFEQYF. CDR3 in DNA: TGTGCCAGCAGTTACAGGGAGGGGGGACGGGGGTTTGAGCAGTACTTC.

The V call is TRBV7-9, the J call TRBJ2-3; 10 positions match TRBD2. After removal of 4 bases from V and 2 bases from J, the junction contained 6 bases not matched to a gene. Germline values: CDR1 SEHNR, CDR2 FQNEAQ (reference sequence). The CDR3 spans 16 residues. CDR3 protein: CASSSLGLAATDTQYF. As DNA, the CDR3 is TGTGCCAGCAGCTCCCTCGGACTAGCGGCCACAGATACGCAGTATTTT.

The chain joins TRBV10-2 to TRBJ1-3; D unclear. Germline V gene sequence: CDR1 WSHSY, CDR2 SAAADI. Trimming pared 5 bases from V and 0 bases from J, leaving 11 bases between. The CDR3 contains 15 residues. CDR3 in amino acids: CASSLGRISGNTIYF. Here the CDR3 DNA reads TGCGCCAGCAGTCTCGGACGGATCTCTGGAAACACCATATATTTT.

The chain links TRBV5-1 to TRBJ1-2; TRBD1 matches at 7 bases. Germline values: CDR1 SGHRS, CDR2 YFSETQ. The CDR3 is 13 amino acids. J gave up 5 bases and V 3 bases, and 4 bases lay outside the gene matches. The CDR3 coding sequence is TGCGCCAGCAGCTCCGGGACAGCTTATGGCTACACCTTC. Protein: CASSSGTAYGYTF. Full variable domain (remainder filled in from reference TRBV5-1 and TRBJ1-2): KAGVTQTPRYLIKTRGQQVTLSCSPISGHRSVSWYQQTPGQGLQFLFEYFSETQRNKGNFPGRFSGRQFSNSRSEMNVSTLELGDSALYLCASSSGTAYGYTFGSGTRLTVV.

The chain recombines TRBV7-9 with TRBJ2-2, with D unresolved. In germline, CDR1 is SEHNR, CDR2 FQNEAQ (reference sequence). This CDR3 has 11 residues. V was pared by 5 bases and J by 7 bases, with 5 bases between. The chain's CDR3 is CASSPGGELFF. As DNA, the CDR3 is TGTGCCAGCAGCCCCGGCGGGGAGCTGTTTTTT. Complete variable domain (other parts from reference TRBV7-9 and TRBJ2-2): DTGVSQNPRHKITKRGQNVTFRCDPISEHNRLYWYRQTLGQGPEFLTYFQNEAQLEKSRLLSDRFSAERPKGSFSTLEIQRTEQGDSAMYLCASSPGGELFFGEGSRLTVL.

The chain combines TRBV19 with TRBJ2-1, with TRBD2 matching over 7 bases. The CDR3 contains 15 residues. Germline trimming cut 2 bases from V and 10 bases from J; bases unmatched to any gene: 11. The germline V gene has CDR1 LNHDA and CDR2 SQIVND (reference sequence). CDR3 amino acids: CASSILGTFGGEQFF. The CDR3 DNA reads TGTGCCAGTAGTATACTCGGGACCTTCGGGGGGGAGCAGTTCTTC.

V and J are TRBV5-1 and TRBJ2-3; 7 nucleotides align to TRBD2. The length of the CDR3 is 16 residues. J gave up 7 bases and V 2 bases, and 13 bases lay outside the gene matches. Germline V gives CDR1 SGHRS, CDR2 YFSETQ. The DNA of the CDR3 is TGCGCCAGCAGCTTCGGGCCTAGCGGCGGTACGAATACGCAGTATTTT. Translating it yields CASSFGPSGGTNTQYF.

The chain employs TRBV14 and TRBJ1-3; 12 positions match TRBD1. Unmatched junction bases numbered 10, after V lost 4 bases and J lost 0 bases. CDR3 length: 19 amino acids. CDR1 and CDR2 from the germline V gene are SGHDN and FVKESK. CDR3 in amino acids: CASSRRDRGPYFSGNTIYF. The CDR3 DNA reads TGTGCCAGCAGCCGTCGGGACAGGGGGCCTTACTTCTCTGGAAACACCATATATTTT.

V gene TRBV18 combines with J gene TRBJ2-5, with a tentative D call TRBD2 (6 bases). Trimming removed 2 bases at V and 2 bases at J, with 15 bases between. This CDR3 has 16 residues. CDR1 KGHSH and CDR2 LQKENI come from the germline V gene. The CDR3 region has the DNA TGTGCCAGCTCACCATGGCGGGAAGGAGGGCAAGAGACCCAGTACTTC. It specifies CASSPWREGGQETQYF.

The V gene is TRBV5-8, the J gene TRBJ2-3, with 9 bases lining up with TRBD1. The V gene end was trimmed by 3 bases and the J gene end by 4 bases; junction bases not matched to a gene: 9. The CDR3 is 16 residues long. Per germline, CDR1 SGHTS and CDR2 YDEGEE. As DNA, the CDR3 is TGTGCCAGCAGCTCCGGGACAGGGACAATTGCAGATACGCAGTATTTT. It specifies CASSSGTGTIADTQYF. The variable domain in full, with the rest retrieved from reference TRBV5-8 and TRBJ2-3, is EAGVTQSPTHLIKTRGQQATLRCSPISGHTSVYWYQQALGLGLQFLLWYDEGEERNRGNFPPRFSGRQFPNYSSELNVNALELEDSALYLCASSSGTGTIADTQYFGPGTRLTVL.

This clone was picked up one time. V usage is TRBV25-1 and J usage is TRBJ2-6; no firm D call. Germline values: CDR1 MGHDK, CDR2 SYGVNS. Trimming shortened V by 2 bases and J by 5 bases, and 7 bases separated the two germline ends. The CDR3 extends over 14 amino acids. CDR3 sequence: CASSEPTWANVLTF. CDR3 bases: TGTGCCAGCAGTGAACCCACCTGGGCCAACGTCCTGACTTTC.

The CDR3 nucleotides read TGTGCCAGCAGCTTCGGGGCTCTCACCGGGGAGCTGTTTTTT. Protein product: CASSFGALTGELFF. V is TRBV5-8 and J is TRBJ2-2; TRBD1 or TRBD2 may be the D gene (5 bases each). Looked up from germline, CDR1 is SGHTS and CDR2 is YDEGEE. The CDR3 has 14 amino acids. V was shortened by 2 bases and J by 4 bases, with 9 bases between the two germline ends.

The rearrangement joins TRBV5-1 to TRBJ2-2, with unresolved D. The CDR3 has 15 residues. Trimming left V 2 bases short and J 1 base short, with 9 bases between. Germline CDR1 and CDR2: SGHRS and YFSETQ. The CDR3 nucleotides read TGCGCCAGCAGCTTATCCCGGCAGAACACCGGGGAGCTGTTTTTT. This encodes CASSLSRQNTGELFF.

The CDR3 is CASSYERGPGDTQYF. For the CDR3, the DNA is TGTGCCAGCAGTTACGAGCGGGGGCCCGGCGATACGCAGTATTTT. This sequence joins TRBV6-5 and TRBJ2-3; 8 nucleotides match TRBD2. CDR3 length equals 15 residues. With V trimmed by 2 bases and J by 6 bases, 7 bases remained unmatched. The germline V gene encodes CDR1 MNHEY and CDR2 SVGAGI.

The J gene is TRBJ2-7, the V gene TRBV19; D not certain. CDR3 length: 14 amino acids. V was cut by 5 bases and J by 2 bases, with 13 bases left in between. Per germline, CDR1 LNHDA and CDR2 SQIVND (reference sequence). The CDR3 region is CASSPTGPTYEQYF. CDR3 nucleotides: TGTGCCAGTAGTCCAACCGGGCCCACCTACGAGCAGTACTTC.

The CDR3 loop reads CASSRLSGATDTQYF. The CDR3 coding sequence is TGTGCCAGCAGCCGCCTAAGCGGGGCTACAGATACGCAGTATTTT. The V and J genes are TRBV5-8 and TRBJ2-3, with 7 bases identical to TRBD2. Per germline, CDR1 SGHTS and CDR2 YDEGEE. The CDR3 runs 15 residues. V lost 4 bases, J lost 3 bases, and 8 bases stayed unmatched.

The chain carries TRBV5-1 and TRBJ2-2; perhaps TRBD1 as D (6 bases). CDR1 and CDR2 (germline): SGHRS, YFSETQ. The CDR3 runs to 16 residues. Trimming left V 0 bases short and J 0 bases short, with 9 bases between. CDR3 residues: CASSLAGTTNTGELFF. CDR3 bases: TGCGCCAGCAGCTTGGCCGGGACAACGAACACCGGGGAGCTGTTTTTT.

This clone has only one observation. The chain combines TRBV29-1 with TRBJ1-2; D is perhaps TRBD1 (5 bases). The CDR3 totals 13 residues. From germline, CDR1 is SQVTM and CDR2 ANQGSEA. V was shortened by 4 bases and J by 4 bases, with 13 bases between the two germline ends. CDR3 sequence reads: CSVAEGTFYGYTF. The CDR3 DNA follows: TGCAGCGTTGCCGAAGGGACCTTCTATGGCTACACCTTC.

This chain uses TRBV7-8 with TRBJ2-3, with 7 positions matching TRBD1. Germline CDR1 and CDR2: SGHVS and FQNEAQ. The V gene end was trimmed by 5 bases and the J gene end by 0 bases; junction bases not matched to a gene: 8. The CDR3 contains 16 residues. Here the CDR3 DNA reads TGTGCCAGCAGCAGACGACAGGGAACTAGCACAGATACGCAGTATTTT. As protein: CASSRRQGTSTDTQYF.

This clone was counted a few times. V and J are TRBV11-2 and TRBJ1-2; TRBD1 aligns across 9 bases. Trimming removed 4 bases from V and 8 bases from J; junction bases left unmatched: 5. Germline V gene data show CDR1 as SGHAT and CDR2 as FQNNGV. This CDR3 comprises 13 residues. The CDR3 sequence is CASSSGTGSGYTF. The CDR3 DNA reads TGTGCCAGCAGCTCAGGGACAGGGTCGGGCTACACCTTC.

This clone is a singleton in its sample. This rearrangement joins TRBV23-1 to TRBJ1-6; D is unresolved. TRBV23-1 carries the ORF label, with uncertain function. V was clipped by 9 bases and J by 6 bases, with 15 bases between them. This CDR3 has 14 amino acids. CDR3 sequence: CARSQEAGNSPLHF. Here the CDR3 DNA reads TGCGCCAGGAGCCAAGAGGCGGGTAATTCACCCCTCCACTTT.

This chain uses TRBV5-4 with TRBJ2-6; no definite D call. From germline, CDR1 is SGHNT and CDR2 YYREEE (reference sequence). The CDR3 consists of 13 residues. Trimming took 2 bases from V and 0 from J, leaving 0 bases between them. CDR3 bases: TGTGCCAGCAGCTTCTCTGGGGCCAACGTCCTGACTTTC. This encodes CASSFSGANVLTF.

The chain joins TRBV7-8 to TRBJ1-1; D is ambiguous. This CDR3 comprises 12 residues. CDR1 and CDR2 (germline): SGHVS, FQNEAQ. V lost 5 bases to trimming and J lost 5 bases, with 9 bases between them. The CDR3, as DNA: TGTGCCAGCAGCAGGGAAAAGACTGAAGCTTTCTTT. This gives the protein CASSREKTEAFF.

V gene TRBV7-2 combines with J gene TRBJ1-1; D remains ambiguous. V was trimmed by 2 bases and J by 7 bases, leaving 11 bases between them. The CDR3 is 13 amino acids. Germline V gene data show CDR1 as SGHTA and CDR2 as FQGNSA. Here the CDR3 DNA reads TGTGCCAGCAGCTTACGCCCGCAGGTTGAAGCTTTCTTT. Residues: CASSLRPQVEAFF.

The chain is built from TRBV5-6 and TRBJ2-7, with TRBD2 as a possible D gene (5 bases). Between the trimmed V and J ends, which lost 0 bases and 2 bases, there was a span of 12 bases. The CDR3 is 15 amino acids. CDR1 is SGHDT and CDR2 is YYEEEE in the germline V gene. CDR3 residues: CASSLDRGNPYEQYF. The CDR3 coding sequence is TGTGCCAGCAGCTTGGACCGGGGAAACCCCTACGAGCAGTACTTC.

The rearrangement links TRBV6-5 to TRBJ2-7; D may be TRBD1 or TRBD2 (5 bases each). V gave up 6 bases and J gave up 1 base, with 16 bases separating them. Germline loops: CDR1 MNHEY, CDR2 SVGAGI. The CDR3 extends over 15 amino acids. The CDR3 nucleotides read TGTGCCAGCAGGAACCTCGGGACGGCGTCCTACGAGCAGTACTTC. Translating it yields CASRNLGTASYEQYF.

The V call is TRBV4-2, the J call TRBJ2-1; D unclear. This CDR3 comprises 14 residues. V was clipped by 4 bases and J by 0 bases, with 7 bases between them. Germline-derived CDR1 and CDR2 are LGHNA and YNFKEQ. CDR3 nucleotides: TGTGCCAGCAGCCCCTCTAGCTCCTACAATGAGCAGTTCTTC. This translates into CASSPSSSYNEQFF.